These 25 T cell receptor beta chains were sequenced from one sample in a study of early T cells in non-severe SARS-CoV-2 infection. TCRdb reprocessed the 5' RACE reads via MiXCR and lists one record per CDR3 protein. The table has 100,000 to 150,000 distinct CDR3 sequences, 15% seen once. The sample was whole blood. These receptors originate from an adult who was a healthcare worker with PCR-confirmed SARS-CoV-2 infection or an uninfected control (not recorded which).

The rearrangement links TRBV29-1 to TRBJ2-1; 8 nucleotides match TRBD2. Per germline, CDR1 SQVTM and CDR2 ANQGSEA. This CDR3 spans 14 amino acids. V was clipped by 4 bases and J by 4 bases; unmatched bases: 6. The CDR3 loop is CSVVVAGIYNEQFF. The CDR3 nucleotides are TGCAGCGTTGTCGTAGCGGGAATATACAATGAGCAGTTCTTC.

This clonotype appeared a few times. The chain has TRBV3-1 and TRBJ2-1, with a tentative D call TRBD2 (6 bases). CDR1 is LGHDT and CDR2 is YNNKEL in the germline V gene (reference sequence). The CDR3 length is 12 residues. The V and J ends lost 5 bases and 5 bases respectively, with 7 bases between them. The CDR3 DNA reads TGTGCCAGCAGCTGGGGGGACAATGAGCAGTTCTTC. Amino acids: CASSWGDNEQFF.

This clonotype has more than one count but fewer than ten. V usage is TRBV20-1 and J usage is TRBJ1-1; no reliable D call. From germline, CDR1 is DFQATT and CDR2 SNEGSKA (reference sequence). CDR3 length: 15 amino acids. The V gene lost 3 bases and the J gene lost 3 bases, with 17 bases spanning the gap. The CDR3 region has the DNA TGCAGTGCTAGTAGCTCGGATTTGTTGGACACTGAAGCTTTCTTT. It yields the protein CSASSSDLLDTEAFF.

This sequence joins TRBV18 and TRBJ2-1; a weak D match, TRBD2 (7 bases). There are 14 residues in the CDR3. V gave up 2 bases and J gave up 7 bases, with 12 bases separating them. The germline V gene has CDR1 KGHSH and CDR2 LQKENI. The CDR3 spells CASSPSQGGNEQFF. The CDR3 nucleotides are TGTGCCAGCTCACCATCACAGGGAGGGAATGAGCAGTTCTTC. The full variable domain, in which reference TRBV18 and TRBJ2-1 provide the parts outside the CDR3, is NAGVMQNPRHLVRRRGQEARLRCSPMKGHSHVYWYRQLPEEGLKFMVYLQKENIIDESGMPKERFSAEFPKEGPSILRIQQVVRGDSAAYFCASSPSQGGNEQFFGPGTRLTVL.

V usage is TRBV6-2 or TRBV6-3 and J usage is TRBJ2-7; TRBD1 is a possible D gene (5 bases). Between the trimmed V and J ends, which lost 0 bases and 3 bases, there was a span of 12 bases. The CDR3 has 15 amino acids. CDR1 and CDR2 (germline): MNHEY, SVGEGT. The CDR3 DNA is TGTGCCAGCAGTTACTCGGTCAGGGTGAGCTACGAGCAGTACTTC. Protein sequence: CASSYSVRVSYEQYF.

This clonotype turned up a few times. The chain links TRBV12-3 or TRBV12-4 to TRBJ1-4; D may be TRBD1 (6 bases). The V and J ends lost 6 bases and 13 bases respectively, with 15 bases between them. The CDR3 spans 12 residues. The CDR3 DNA follows: TGTGCCAGCAGGACCTTTGGGGGCGCACTGTTTTTT. Protein sequence: CASRTFGGALFF.

The V and J genes are TRBV3-1 and TRBJ2-3, with 15 bases that match TRBD2. The CDR3 length is 17 residues. From germline, CDR1 is LGHDT and CDR2 YNNKEL (reference sequence). V shed 4 bases and J 4 bases; nucleotides not matched to a gene: 6. Written as DNA, the CDR3 is TGTGCCAGCAGCCGGGGACTAGCGGGGGGTTTCGCAGATACGCAGTATTTT. Translating gives CASSRGLAGGFADTQYF.

This chain joins TRBV20-1 and TRBJ2-1; a weak D match, TRBD2 (5 bases). The V gene's germline CDR1 is DFQATT and CDR2 SNEGSKA (reference sequence). The CDR3 is 17 residues long. V was clipped by 3 bases and J by 1 base, with 19 bases between them. CDR3 sequence (DNA): TGCAGTGCTAGTGGCGGTCCCGGGGTCGGATCCTACAATGAGCAGTTCTTC. As protein: CSASGGPGVGSYNEQFF.

This clonotype was seen a few times. V gene TRBV5-1 combines with J gene TRBJ2-3, with D unclear. Germline CDR1 and CDR2: SGHRS and YFSETQ. This CDR3 has 12 amino acids. The V and J ends lost 3 bases and 6 bases respectively, with 8 bases between them. The DNA of the CDR3 is TGCGCCAGCAGCTCGACCCCCGATACGCAGTATTTT. It codes for CASSSTPDTQYF.

The V call is TRBV5-1, the J call TRBJ2-2; TRBD2 matches 7 bases. Germline V CDR1 and CDR2: SGHRS, YFSETQ. V shed 4 bases and J 8 bases; nucleotides not matched to a gene: 5. The CDR3 loop spans 13 amino acids. CDR3 region: CASSSGASGELFF. For the CDR3, the DNA is TGCGCCAGCAGCAGCGGGGCGTCAGGGGAGCTGTTTTTT.

The rearrangement uses TRBV3-1 and TRBJ2-6; maybe TRBD2 (6 bases). Germline V gives CDR1 LGHDT, CDR2 YNNKEL (reference sequence). V lost 0 bases and J 6 bases, leaving 15 bases between the germline ends. The CDR3 is made up of 17 amino acids. The DNA of the CDR3 is TGTGCCAGCAGCCAAGATAGCAGCGGGTATCTGGCCAACGTCCTGACTTTC. Its translation: CASSQDSSGYLANVLTF.

Concerning this clonotype itself: One junction end does not reproduce the germline sequence, and a read error may be involved. J is TRBJ1-3 and V is TRBV7-9; D is unresolved. The V gene's germline CDR1 is SEHNR and CDR2 FQNEAQ (reference sequence). This CDR3 has 16 residues. Written as DNA, the CDR3 is TGTACCAGCAGCTTAGGGCCCCGCAGGTCAGGAAACACCATATATTTT. It specifies CTSSLGPRRSGNTIYF.

J is TRBJ1-1 and V is TRBV14, with TRBD1 matching 7 bases. The germline V gene encodes CDR1 SGHDN and CDR2 FVKESK. V lost 3 bases to trimming and J lost 1 base; unmatched junction nucleotides: 5. This CDR3 has 15 residues. CDR3 sequence reads: CASSQARDRNTEAFF. The CDR3 DNA follows: TGTGCCAGCAGCCAGGCTCGGGACAGGAACACTGAAGCTTTCTTT.

A few counts support this clonotype. The rearrangement links TRBV15 to TRBJ2-2; 10 nucleotides line up with TRBD2. Germline loops: CDR1 LNHNV, CDR2 YYDKDF (reference sequence). Germline trimming cut 1 base from V and 6 bases from J; bases unmatched to any gene: 2. CDR3 length: 15 amino acids. The DNA of the CDR3 is TGTGCCACCAGCAGAGGGGGACTAGCGTCCGGGGAGCTGTTTTTT. Translating gives CATSRGGLASGELFF.

This clonotype was observed a few times. This sequence joins TRBV11-3 and TRBJ2-3; no clear D. CDR1 SGHNT and CDR2 YENEEA come from the germline V gene. The CDR3 consists of 16 residues. V shed 3 bases and J shed 2 bases, with 15 bases lying between them. This CDR3 reads CASSFGSARATDTQYF. The CDR3 bases are TGTGCCAGCAGCTTCGGGTCAGCAAGGGCCACAGATACGCAGTATTTT.

This clonotype was detected a few times. The V call is TRBV5-5, the J call TRBJ2-3; D gene uncertain. Germline V gives CDR1 SGHKS, CDR2 YYEKEE (reference sequence). This CDR3 spans 14 amino acids. The V gene lost 6 bases and the J gene lost 2 bases, with 13 bases spanning the gap. The DNA for the CDR3 is TGTGCCAGCACCATGCAGCTAGTCACAGATACGCAGTATTTT. It encodes CASTMQLVTDTQYF.

A single count supports this clonotype. The chain has TRBV9 and TRBJ1-5, with D unclear. The CDR3 loop spans 14 amino acids. V gave up 0 bases and J gave up 7 bases, with 11 bases separating them. The V gene's germline CDR1 is SGDLS and CDR2 YYNGEE. In DNA form, the CDR3 reads TGTGCCAGCAGCGTAGGAGAGGTAGACCAGCCCCAGCATTTT. Protein product: CASSVGEVDQPQHF.

This clonotype was seen a few times. The chain uses TRBV7-3 and TRBJ2-1, with 11 bases lining up with TRBD2. The CDR3 is made up of 15 amino acids. Germline V lookup: CDR1 SGHTA, CDR2 FQGTGA. V gave up 5 bases and J gave up 9 bases; unmatched junction bases: 9. CDR3 residues: CASSPVAGGTGEQFF. CDR3 sequence (DNA): TGTGCCAGCAGCCCCGTAGCGGGGGGGACCGGTGAGCAGTTCTTC.

This rearrangement joins TRBV20-1 to TRBJ2-7, with D perhaps matching TRBD1 (6 bases). V lost 0 bases and J lost 8, with 14 bases in between. Per germline, CDR1 DFQATT and CDR2 SNEGSKA (reference sequence). The CDR3 totals 13 residues. The CDR3 protein is CSARDRQVDQQYF. Written as DNA, the CDR3 is TGCAGTGCTAGAGACCGACAGGTTGACCAGCAGTACTTC.

This clonotype appeared a few times. The genes are TRBV12-3 or TRBV12-4 and TRBJ1-5; TRBD1 aligns across 8 bases. Germline trimming cut 6 bases from V and 4 bases from J; bases unmatched to any gene: 8. This CDR3 is 15 amino acids long. For the CDR3, the DNA is TGTGCCAGCAGATTACAGGGGGTCCTAAATCAGCCCCAGCATTTT. Amino acid sequence: CASRLQGVLNQPQHF.

The chain uses TRBV20-1 and TRBJ2-1; D assignment may be TRBD1 or TRBD2 (5 bases each). From germline, CDR1 is DFQATT and CDR2 SNEGSKA (reference sequence). This CDR3 is 15 amino acids long. V shed 6 bases and J shed 7 bases, with 22 bases lying between them. The CDR3 bases are TGCAGTGCCGAGGACCCCTCGGGGCCGCGGAATGAGCAGTTCTTC. This translates into CSAEDPSGPRNEQFF.

The chain employs TRBV20-1 and TRBJ2-5; TRBD2 aligns across 8 bases. The CDR3 covers 15 residues. Trimming at V came to 3 bases and at J to 5 bases, leaving 11 bases not matched to a gene. CDR1 and CDR2 from the germline V gene are DFQATT and SNEGSKA (reference sequence). CDR3 in DNA: TGCAGTGCTAGTATTAGCGGGGCCTTGGGGGAGACCCAGTACTTC. This gives the protein CSASISGALGETQYF.

This clonotype was seen repeatedly, ten times or more. The chain has TRBV30 and TRBJ2-1, with a tentative D call TRBD2 (7 bases). The CDR3 is made up of 13 amino acids. Between the trimmed V and J ends, which lost 4 bases and 10 bases, there was a span of 17 bases. CDR1 and CDR2 (germline): GTSNPN, SVGIG (reference sequence). The CDR3 DNA follows: TGTGCCTGGACCCCATGGGGAGGGGGAGAGCAGTTCTTC. Amino acids: CAWTPWGGGEQFF. Using reference TRBV30 and TRBJ2-1 for the parts outside the CDR3, the full variable domain is SQTIHQWPATLVQPVGSPLSLECTVEGTSNPNLYWYRQAAGRGLQLLFYSVGIGQISSEVPQNLSASRPQDRQFILSSKKLLLSDSGFYLCAWTPWGGGEQFFGPGTRLTVL.

This clonotype was detected a few times. The rearrangement uses TRBV10-3 and TRBJ2-5; D is unclear. V was clipped by 2 bases and J by 1 base, with 8 bases between them. CDR1 and CDR2 (germline): ENHRY, SYGVKD. The CDR3 covers 14 residues. CDR3 sequence (DNA): TGTGCCATCAGTGAGGGTGCTCCCCAAGAGACCCAGTACTTC. Amino acid sequence: CAISEGAPQETQYF.

The J gene is TRBJ2-5, the V gene TRBV25-1; D is undetermined. From germline, CDR1 is MGHDK and CDR2 SYGVNS. The CDR3 sequence is 13 residues long. The ends were cut back, 6 bases at V and 5 bases at J, with 13 bases in the middle. The CDR3 DNA is TGTGCCAGCAGCGGTCCAGGATGGGAGACCCAGTACTTC. It yields the protein CASSGPGWETQYF.